The clone carrying this T cell receptor beta chain was recorded a few times. This sample was included in a study of T cells after yellow fever vaccination. 5'RACE template switching added a universal primer site and UMIs to TCR cDNA. TCRdb independently ran MiXCR on the 5' RACE reads; one entry per CDR3 protein. The table includes fewer than 450,000 distinct CDR3 sequences, under 14% detected once. The ends were cut back, 5 bases at V and 7 bases at J, with 20 bases in the middle. The germline V gene has CDR1 PRHDT and CDR2 FYEKMQ (reference sequence). The CDR3 runs 15 residues. Sequencing was performed on PBMCs, taken on the day of the first yellow fever vaccination. The receptor's source is a man aged 18 to 35 who received the YFV17D yellow fever vaccine. J is TRBJ1-2 and V is TRBV13; D possibly corresponds to TRBD1 (6 bases). CDR3 sequence (DNA): TGTGCCAGCAGCGCCCTTATCGGGGGCTCCCGTGGCTACACCTTC. Translation gives CASSALIGGSRGYTF. Full variable domain (missing parts from reference TRBV13 and TRBJ1-2): AAGVIQSPRHLIKEKRETATLKCYPIPRHDTVYWYQQGPGQDPQFLISFYEKMQSDKGSIPDRFSAQQFSDYHSELNMSSLELGDSALYFCASSALIGGSRGYTFGSGTRLTVV.